Included here is one T cell receptor beta chain sequence, with context. Antigen specificity is unknown. Using immunoSEQ multiplex PCR, the repertoire was profiled, and TCRdb retains in-frame clones only, with some absent. Here the sample spans roughly 65,000 clones, 90% to 95% being singletons. This sample is drawn from a study of cytomegalovirus exposure and HLA in healthy donors. Overall study results and limits: Cytomegalovirus status, reportedly, was diagnosed with high specificity and sensitivity by the classifier.

The sample comprised PBMCs. The receptor was derived from a man younger than 35 in good health and CMV-seropositive.

The CDR3 reads CASSREIDRPYEQYF. The CDR3 DNA reads as TGTGCCAGTAGTAGGGAAATTGACAGGCCCTACGAGCAGTACTTC. The chain combines TRBV19 with TRBJ2-7; tentative D call: TRBD1 (6 bases). Germline loops: CDR1 LNHDA, CDR2 SQIVND (reference sequence). This CDR3 contains 15 residues. V dropped 4 bases and J dropped 2 bases, with 15 bases sitting between them. Full variable domain (outside the CDR3, taken from reference TRBV19 and TRBJ2-7): DGGITQSPKYLFRKEGQNVTLSCEQNLNHDAMYWYRQDPGQGLRLIYYSQIVNDFQKGDIAEGYSVSREKKESFPLTVTSAQKNPTAFYLCASSREIDRPYEQYFGPGTRLTVT.